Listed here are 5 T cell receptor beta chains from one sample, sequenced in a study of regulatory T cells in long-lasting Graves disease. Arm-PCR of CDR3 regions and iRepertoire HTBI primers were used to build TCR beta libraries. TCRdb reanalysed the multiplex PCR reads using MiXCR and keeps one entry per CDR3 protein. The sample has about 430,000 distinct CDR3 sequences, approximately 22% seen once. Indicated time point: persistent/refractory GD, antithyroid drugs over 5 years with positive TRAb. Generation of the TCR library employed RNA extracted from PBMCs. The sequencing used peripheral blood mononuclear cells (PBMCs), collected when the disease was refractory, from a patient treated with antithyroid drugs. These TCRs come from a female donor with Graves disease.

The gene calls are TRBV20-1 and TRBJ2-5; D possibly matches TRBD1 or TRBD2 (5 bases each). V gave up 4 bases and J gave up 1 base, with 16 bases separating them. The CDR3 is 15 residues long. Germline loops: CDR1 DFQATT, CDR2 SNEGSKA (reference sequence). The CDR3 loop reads CSATGVGTVQETQYF. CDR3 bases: TGCAGTGCTACCGGTGTGGGGACCGTCCAAGAGACCCAGTACTTC.

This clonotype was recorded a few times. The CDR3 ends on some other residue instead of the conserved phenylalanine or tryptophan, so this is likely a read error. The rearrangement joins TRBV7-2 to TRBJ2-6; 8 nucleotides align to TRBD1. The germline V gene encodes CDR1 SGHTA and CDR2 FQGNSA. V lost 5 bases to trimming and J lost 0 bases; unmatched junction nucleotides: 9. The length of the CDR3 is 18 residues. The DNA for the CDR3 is TGTGCCAGCAGCACAAGGACAGGGATAGTCTCTGGGGCCAACGTCCTGACTTCC. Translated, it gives CASSTRTGIVSGANVLTS.

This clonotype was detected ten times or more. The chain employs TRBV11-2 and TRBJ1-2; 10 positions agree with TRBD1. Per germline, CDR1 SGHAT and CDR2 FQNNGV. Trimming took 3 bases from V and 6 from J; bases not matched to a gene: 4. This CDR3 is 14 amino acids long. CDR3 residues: CASSFLDRGHGYTF. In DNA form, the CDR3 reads TGTGCCAGCAGCTTCTTAGACAGGGGGCATGGCTACACCTTC.

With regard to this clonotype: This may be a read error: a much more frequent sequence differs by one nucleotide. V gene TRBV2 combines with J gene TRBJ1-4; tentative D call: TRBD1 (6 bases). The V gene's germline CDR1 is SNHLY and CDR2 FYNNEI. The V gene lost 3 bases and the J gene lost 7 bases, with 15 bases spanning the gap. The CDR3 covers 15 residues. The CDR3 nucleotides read TGTGCCAGCAGTGAGTTGGGGGCGCGGACTGAAAAACTGTTTTTT. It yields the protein CASSELGARTEKLFF.

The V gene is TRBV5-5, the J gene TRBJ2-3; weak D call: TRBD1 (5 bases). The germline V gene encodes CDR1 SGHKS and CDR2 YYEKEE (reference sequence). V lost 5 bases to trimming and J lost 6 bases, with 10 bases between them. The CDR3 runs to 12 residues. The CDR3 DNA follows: TGTGCCAGCAGACTGACAGTGGATACGCAGTATTTT. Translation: CASRLTVDTQYF. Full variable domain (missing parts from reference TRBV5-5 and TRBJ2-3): DAGVTQSPTHLIKTRGQQVTLRCSPISGHKSVSWYQQVLGQGPQFIFQYYEKEERGRGNFPDRFSARQFPNYSSELNVNALLLGDSALYLCASRLTVDTQYFGPGTRLTVL.